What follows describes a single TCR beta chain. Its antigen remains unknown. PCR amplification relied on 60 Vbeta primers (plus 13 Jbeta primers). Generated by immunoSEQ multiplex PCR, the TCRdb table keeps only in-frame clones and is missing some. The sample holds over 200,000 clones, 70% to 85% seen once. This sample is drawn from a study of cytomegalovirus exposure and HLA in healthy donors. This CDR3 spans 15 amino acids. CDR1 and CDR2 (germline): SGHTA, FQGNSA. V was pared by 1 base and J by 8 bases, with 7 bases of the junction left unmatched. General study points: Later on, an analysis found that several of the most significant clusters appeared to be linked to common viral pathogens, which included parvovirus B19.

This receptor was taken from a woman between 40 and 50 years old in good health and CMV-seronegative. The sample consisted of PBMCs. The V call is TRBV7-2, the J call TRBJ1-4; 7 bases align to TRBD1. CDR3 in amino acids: CASSLGGQKGEKLFF. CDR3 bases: TGTGCCAGCAGCTTAGGGGGACAGAAAGGCGAAAAACTGTTTTTT. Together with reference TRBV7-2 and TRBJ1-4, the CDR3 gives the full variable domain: GAGVSQSPSNKVTEKGKDVELRCDPISGHTALYWYRQSLGQGLEFLIYFQGNSAPDKSGLPSDRFSAERTGGSVSTLTIQRTQQEDSAVYLCASSLGGQKGEKLFFGSGTQLSVL.